The 13 T cell receptor beta chains below all came from one sample that was sequenced in a study of cytomegalovirus exposure and HLA in healthy donors. Researchers ran the PCR with 60 Vbeta and 13 Jbeta primers. This table comes from immunoSEQ multiplex PCR, and its TCRdb copy is limited to in-frame clones, with some not included. The table has about 150,000 clones, 79% seen once. The sequenced sample consisted of PBMCs. These receptor sequences come from a man aged 50 or older in good health and CMV-seropositive.

This clone was found a few times. The chain uses TRBV4-2 and TRBJ2-2, with no clear D. V lost 0 bases and J 5 bases, leaving 13 bases between the germline ends. This CDR3 is built from 16 residues. Germline V lookup: CDR1 LGHNA, CDR2 YNFKEQ. CDR3 protein: CASSQDRFRSTGELFF. CDR3 DNA sequence: TGTGCCAGCAGCCAAGATCGATTCAGATCGACCGGGGAGCTGTTTTTT.

The V and J genes are TRBV5-1 and TRBJ2-7; weak D call: TRBD2 (6 bases). There are 14 residues in the CDR3. Germline V CDR1 and CDR2: SGHRS, YFSETQ. The V gene lost 6 bases and the J gene lost 2 bases, with 15 bases spanning the gap. This chain's CDR3 is CASTVSGTTYEQYF. The CDR3 region has the DNA TGCGCCAGCACTGTTAGCGGAACGACCTACGAGCAGTACTTC. Full variable domain (outside the CDR3, taken from reference TRBV5-1 and TRBJ2-7): KAGVTQTPRYLIKTRGQQVTLSCSPISGHRSVSWYQQTPGQGLQFLFEYFSETQRNKGNFPGRFSGRQFSNSRSEMNVSTLELGDSALYLCASTVSGTTYEQYFGPGTRLTVT.

This clone has just a few counts. This chain connects TRBV5-1 to TRBJ2-5, with 11 positions matching TRBD2. CDR3 length equals 15 residues. Germline assignment: CDR1 SGHRS and CDR2 YFSETQ. The trim removed 0 bases at V and 5 bases at J, leaving 3 bases unmatched. CDR3 loop: CASSLGTSGSETQYF. The CDR3, as DNA: TGCGCCAGCAGCTTGGGCACTAGCGGGAGTGAGACCCAGTACTTC.

Comment on this clone: This sample also contains other DNA sequences that code for the same CDR3. As DNA, the CDR3 is TGTGCCATCAGTCGACAGGGGAACCAGCCCCAGCATTTT. Translating it yields CAISRQGNQPQHF. The chain recombines TRBV10-3 with TRBJ1-5; TRBD1 matches at 8 bases. Per the germline V gene, CDR1 is ENHRY and CDR2 is SYGVKD. After removal of 5 bases from V and 7 bases from J, the junction contained 4 bases not matched to a gene. The CDR3 spans 13 residues.

The V and J genes are TRBV7-9 and TRBJ1-6; D remains unclear. The length of the CDR3 is 14 residues. V was pared by 5 bases and J by 9 bases, with 14 bases between. Germline CDR1 and CDR2: SEHNR and FQNEAQ (reference sequence). The CDR3 DNA sequence: TGTGCCAGCAGCCCACCTCGGGTGGGTTCACCCCTCCACTTT. This sequence encodes CASSPPRVGSPLHF.

This clone has at least ten counts. This chain joins TRBV6-6 and TRBJ2-5, with TRBD2 matching over 8 bases. Trimming cost V 5 bases and J 1 base; bases outside gene matches: 9. Germline V gives CDR1 MNHNY, CDR2 SVGAGI (reference sequence). This CDR3 spans 16 amino acids. In DNA form, the CDR3 reads TGTGCCAGCAGTCCCGGGGGGGAGGGACCCCAAGAGACCCAGTACTTC. Its translation is CASSPGGEGPQETQYF.

The CDR3 coding sequence is TGTGCCAGCAGTGAACCTGGGACAGCTAATGAGCAGTTCTTC. It translates to CASSEPGTANEQFF. The rearrangement links TRBV6-1 to TRBJ2-1, with TRBD1 matching over 7 bases. CDR3 length: 14 amino acids. Germline lookup yields CDR1 MNHNS and CDR2 SASEGT. Trimming cost V 2 bases and J 7 bases; bases outside gene matches: 5.

The rearrangement links TRBV9 to TRBJ2-1; TRBD1 aligns across 7 bases. V lost 3 bases, J lost 6 bases, and 3 bases stayed unmatched. Looked up from germline, CDR1 is SGDLS and CDR2 is YYNGEE. CDR3 length equals 13 residues. The CDR3 DNA sequence: TGTGCCAGCAGCGCCAGACAGGGCAATGAGCAGTTCTTC. It specifies CASSARQGNEQFF.

This rearrangement joins TRBV6-5 to TRBJ2-1, with 9 bases identical to TRBD2. V lost 4 bases and J lost 7; bases outside the gene matches: 11. This CDR3 is 16 amino acids long. CDR1 is MNHEY and CDR2 is SVGAGI in the germline V gene. For the CDR3, the DNA is TGTGCCAGCAGTTCTCCATGGCGGGAGGGTGATAATGAGCAGTTCTTC. Translated, it gives CASSSPWREGDNEQFF.

V and J are TRBV10-3 and TRBJ1-1; D is perhaps TRBD1 (6 bases). CDR1 is ENHRY, CDR2 SYGVKD, per germline. V shed 6 bases and J shed 2 bases, with 7 bases lying between them. This CDR3 is 12 amino acids long. The CDR3: CAIRTGNTEAFF. DNA of the CDR3: TGTGCCATCAGGACAGGTAACACTGAAGCTTTCTTT.

The rearrangement uses TRBV11-3 and TRBJ1-1; the match to TRBD1 covers 7 bases. The length of the CDR3 is 13 residues. V lost 4 bases to trimming and J lost 4 bases; unmatched junction nucleotides: 3. The germline V gene has CDR1 SGHNT and CDR2 YENEEA. CDR3: CASSSGQATEAFF. Written as DNA, the CDR3 is TGTGCCAGCAGCTCAGGACAGGCCACTGAAGCTTTCTTT.

The chain links TRBV27 to TRBJ2-7, with 13 bases aligning to TRBD2. The V gene's germline CDR1 is MNHEY and CDR2 SMNVEV (reference sequence). The CDR3 sequence is 17 residues long. Trimming cost V 5 bases and J 2 bases; bases outside gene matches: 9. The CDR3 nucleotides are TGTGCCAGCAGTAAGACTAGCGGGGGGTCTCTAGCCTACGAGCAGTACTTC. This encodes CASSKTSGGSLAYEQYF.

V and J are TRBV5-4 and TRBJ1-4; 7 nucleotides agree with TRBD1. V was pared by 4 bases and J by 4 bases, with 4 bases of the junction left unmatched. There are 14 residues in the CDR3. Germline V gene data show CDR1 as SGHNT and CDR2 as YYREEE (reference sequence). Here the CDR3 DNA reads TGTGCCAGCAGCCGGGACAGCTATAATGAAAAACTGTTTTTT. Translating gives CASSRDSYNEKLFF.